The TCR beta chain described here comes from a study of molecular identifiers for immune sequencing clone quantification. Study in general: In the replicates, RNA derived from around 20,000 or 99,000 naive CD8 cells was divided into five parts, and four were sequenced. Study-wide findings and caveats: In naive cells, under 1% of molecules belonged to clones above 20 RNA copies, against over 99% in effector cells. Identical TCR molecules sharing a barcode could underestimate highly expanded clone sizes.

Germline V gene sequence: CDR1 PRHDT, CDR2 FYEKMQ (reference sequence). This CDR3 has 17 residues. The J segment lost 6 bases and the V segment lost 4 bases, leaving 11 bases of the junction unmatched. As regards this clonotype: Its target is not known.

In the sort, naive CD8 T cells were defined as CD8+CD4-CCR7+CD45RA+. TCRdb re-called the PCR reads through MiXCR, storing one row per CDR3 protein. The repertoire holds over 600,000 distinct CDR3 sequences, with just under 20% as singletons. Source material: naive CD8+ T cells from blood, with Jurkat cell RNA spiked in. Subset specified: FACS-sorted CD8+CD4-CCR7+CD45RA+ naive T cells. This receptor was taken from a human donor in good health. Some libraries in this study had Jurkat cell RNA spiked in. V usage is TRBV13 and J usage is TRBJ2-7, with TRBD2 matching 14 bases. CDR3 in DNA: TGTGCCAGCAGCTCGGGACTAGCGGGGGCCAAGTCTCTCGAGCAGTACTTC. Translating it yields CASSSGLAGAKSLEQYF.